What follows are 32 T cell receptor beta chains derived from one specimen sequenced in a study of shared clonotypes between healthy human individuals (dated by TCRdb to 2020 to 2022). Library creation used the immunoSEQ multiplex PCR assay. Held by TCRdb, this immuneACCESS table contains in-frame sequences only and omits some clones. Under half of the omission traces to an unresolved V gene where checked; the cause of the rest is unknown. The sample table contains more than 900,000 clones; only one count was recorded for about 80% of them. Roughly 0.55% of the sample lies in the top ten. The sample taken for sequencing was memory CD4+ T cells from PBMCs. What this sample's cell subset or site label stands for: CD45RA-negative fraction. These receptors came from a man younger than 35 in good health. Some clones in this sample may be carry-over from other donors' samples.

This clone was seen once. The CDR3 protein is CASSLSGANYEQYF. The DNA for the CDR3 is TGTGCCAGCAGCTTATCGGGGGCCAACTACGAGCAGTACTTC. The rearrangement links TRBV7-2 to TRBJ2-7; D may correspond to TRBD1 or TRBD2 (6 bases each). V gave up 2 bases and J gave up 3 bases, with 11 bases separating them. CDR3 length equals 14 residues. The germline gives CDR1 SGHTA, CDR2 FQGNSA.

The V call is TRBV27, the J call TRBJ2-6; D is undetermined. The V gene's germline CDR1 is MNHEY and CDR2 SMNVEV (reference sequence). The CDR3 runs 14 residues. With 4 bases removed from V and 4 bases from J, the gap between germline ends came to 8 bases. This CDR3 is CASSSGTGANVLTF. CDR3 bases: TGTGCCAGCAGTTCAGGAACCGGGGCCAACGTCCTGACTTTC.

This clone appeared a few times. The genes are TRBV20-1 and TRBJ2-3, with D unresolved. CDR3 length: 11 amino acids. Trimming took off 5 bases at V and 5 bases at J, with 8 bases between the two ends. CDR1 is DFQATT, CDR2 SNEGSKA, per germline (reference sequence). The CDR3 is CSASPEDTQYF. The CDR3 DNA sequence: TGCAGTGCTTCTCCAGAAGATACGCAGTATTTT.

This clone was seen once. This may stem from a read error, because a much larger clone lies one nucleotide away. The rearrangement joins TRBV30 to TRBJ2-5, with D tentatively TRBD1 or TRBD2 (5 bases each). The V gene lost 3 bases and the J gene lost 4 bases, with 15 bases spanning the gap. The CDR3 consists of 14 residues. Germline loops: CDR1 GTSNPN, CDR2 SVGIG (reference sequence). The CDR3 sequence: CAWRPGTARETQYF. The CDR3 DNA reads as TGTGCCTGGAGACCCGGGACCGCCCGAGAGACCCAGTACTTC.

The V and J genes are TRBV7-3 and TRBJ2-3, with a tentative D call TRBD1 (6 bases). Germline CDR1 reads SGHTA; CDR2 reads FQGTGA. The germline V and J ends were trimmed by 5 bases and 3 bases, with 15 bases remaining between them. This CDR3 contains 15 residues. The CDR3 loop reads CASSPGVVDTDTQYF. The DNA of the CDR3 is TGTGCCAGCAGCCCAGGGGTGGTGGATACAGATACGCAGTATTTT. Using reference TRBV7-3 and TRBJ2-3 for the parts outside the CDR3, the full variable domain is GAGVSQTPSNKVTEKGKYVELRCDPISGHTALYWYRQSLGQGPEFLIYFQGTGAADDSGLPNDRFFAVRPEGSVSTLKIQRTERGDSAVYLCASSPGVVDTDTQYFGPGTRLTVL.

The chain combines TRBV6-6 with TRBJ2-1, with a possible D match to TRBD2 (6 bases). Between the trimmed V and J ends, which lost 2 bases and 6 bases, there was a span of 17 bases. The CDR3 loop spans 16 amino acids. Per germline, CDR1 MNHNY and CDR2 SVGAGI (reference sequence). CDR3 loop: CASSYMSGVTANEQFF. The DNA of the CDR3 is TGTGCCAGCAGTTACATGTCGGGAGTCACGGCCAATGAGCAGTTCTTC.

The genes are TRBV5-1 and TRBJ2-5; 12 nucleotides agree with TRBD2. V gave up 0 bases and J gave up 4 bases; unmatched junction bases: 10. Germline V gives CDR1 SGHRS, CDR2 YFSETQ. The CDR3 extends over 18 amino acids. CDR3 nucleotide sequence: TGCGCCAGCAGCTTGGGCCCTAGCGGGAGGGGGCGCGGAGAGACCCAGTACTTC. Translated, it gives CASSLGPSGRGRGETQYF.

The V and J genes are TRBV29-1 and TRBJ2-6, with 8 bases that match TRBD1. CDR3 size: 14 residues. Germline V gene data show CDR1 as SQVTM and CDR2 as ANQGSEA. J gave up 4 bases and V 7 bases, and 6 bases lay outside the gene matches. The CDR3 sequence is CSARTGYGANVLTF. The CDR3, as DNA: TGCAGCGCCCGGACAGGGTACGGGGCCAACGTCCTGACTTTC.

The V gene is TRBV7-2, the J gene TRBJ1-2; unclear D gene. The V and J ends lost 3 bases and 6 bases respectively, with 17 bases between them. Germline V gene sequence: CDR1 SGHTA, CDR2 FQGNSA. The CDR3 has 15 amino acids. The CDR3 nucleotides read TGTGCCAGCAGCTTTAGGGCGGCCCTCGGCCATGGCTACACCTTC. Protein sequence: CASSFRAALGHGYTF.

The chain is built from TRBV5-1 and TRBJ1-2, with TRBD1 matching over 9 bases. Per germline, CDR1 SGHRS and CDR2 YFSETQ. With V trimmed by 4 bases and J by 8 bases, 15 bases remained unmatched. The CDR3 contains 16 residues. The CDR3 DNA reads TGCGCCAGCAGCCCGGCGCCAGGACAGGGGAGTTACGGCTACACCTTC. This encodes CASSPAPGQGSYGYTF.

This clone was picked up a small number of times. The V and J genes are TRBV7-9 and TRBJ2-5; either TRBD1 or TRBD2 may supply D (5 bases each). The V gene lost 5 bases and the J gene lost 3 bases, with 10 bases spanning the gap. The V gene's germline CDR1 is SEHNR and CDR2 FQNEAQ (reference sequence). This CDR3 region has 13 residues. For the CDR3, the DNA is TGTGCCAGCAGCCCGGGACCTAAAGAGACCCAGTACTTC. Its protein is CASSPGPKETQYF.

The chain joins TRBV7-2 to TRBJ2-7; D remains unclear. The CDR3 sequence is 14 residues long. From germline, CDR1 is SGHTA and CDR2 FQGNSA. Trimming stripped 5 bases from V and 0 bases from J, with 11 bases between. CDR3 in amino acids: CASSKSRVSYEQYF. CDR3 nucleotides: TGTGCCAGCAGCAAGAGTAGGGTCTCCTACGAGCAGTACTTC.

The chain has TRBV7-9 and TRBJ2-1, with D perhaps matching TRBD1 (6 bases). The CDR3 totals 14 residues. Per germline, CDR1 SEHNR and CDR2 FQNEAQ (reference sequence). The germline V and J ends were trimmed by 4 bases and 3 bases, with 10 bases remaining between them. Here the CDR3 DNA reads TGTGCCAGCAGCTCAGCAGGGGACTACAATGAGCAGTTCTTC. The encoded protein is CASSSAGDYNEQFF.

The chain recombines TRBV28 with TRBJ2-3; D unclear. Germline V CDR1 and CDR2: MDHEN, SYDVKM. V was clipped by 6 bases and J by 6 bases, with 13 bases between them. This CDR3 region has 13 residues. The CDR3 bases are TGTGCCAGCAGCCTCCCCACCGGGGATACGCAGTATTTT. Translation gives CASSLPTGDTQYF.

J is TRBJ1-4 and V is TRBV27; 9 nucleotides line up with TRBD1. J was trimmed by 8 bases and V by 5 bases; bases with no gene match: 9. Germline V gene sequence: CDR1 MNHEY, CDR2 SMNVEV (reference sequence). This CDR3 is 15 amino acids long. As DNA, the CDR3 is TGTGCCAGCAGTATGCGCCGGGACAGGGTGGAAAAACTGTTTTTT. Its translation: CASSMRRDRVEKLFF.

CDR3 DNA sequence: TGTGCCAGCAGTTTAAGCCTAGCGGGATTGAATGAGCAGTTCTTC. Translating gives CASSLSLAGLNEQFF. This sequence joins TRBV28 and TRBJ2-1, with 9 bases aligning to TRBD2. The V and J ends lost 2 bases and 7 bases, in that order; junction bases with no gene match: 6. The CDR3 sequence is 15 residues long. In germline, CDR1 is MDHEN, CDR2 SYDVKM.

The DNA for the CDR3 is TGCAGCGTTGCGGGGACAGGGACTGGCTACACCTTC. Translated: CSVAGTGTGYTF. The rearrangement uses TRBV29-1 and TRBJ1-2; 9 positions agree with TRBD1. The length of the CDR3 is 12 residues. The germline CDR1 and CDR2 sequences are SQVTM and ANQGSEA. Trimming cost V 4 bases and J 7 bases; bases outside gene matches: 4. Together with reference TRBV29-1 and TRBJ1-2, the CDR3 gives the full variable domain: SAVISQKPSRDICQRGTSLTIQCQVDSQVTMMFWYRQQPGQSLTLIATANQGSEATYESGFVIDKFPISRPNLTFSTLTVSNMSPEDSSIYLCSVAGTGTGYTFGSGTRLTVV.

The V and J genes are TRBV6-1 and TRBJ2-5; TRBD1 might be the D (5 bases). The V end was cut by 3 bases, the J end by 5 bases, with 16 bases between. In germline, CDR1 is MNHNS, CDR2 SASEGT. The CDR3 runs 15 residues. The CDR3 spells CASSEVPGLQETQYF. Here the CDR3 DNA reads TGTGCCAGCAGTGAGGTTCCAGGGCTTCAGGAGACCCAGTACTTC.

Of note for this clone: The sample contains more than one DNA sequence encoding this CDR3. This chain connects TRBV7-3 to TRBJ2-1; D possibly corresponds to TRBD1 (5 bases). CDR3 length equals 13 residues. Germline V lookup: CDR1 SGHTA, CDR2 FQGTGA. V was cut by 3 bases and J by 5 bases, with 8 bases left in between. The CDR3 loop reads CASSLAGNNEQFF. In DNA form, the CDR3 reads TGTGCCAGCAGCTTGGCAGGGAACAATGAGCAGTTCTTC.

This chain links TRBV18 with TRBJ1-3; D unresolved. This CDR3 spans 14 amino acids. Trimming removed 2 bases at V and 1 base at J, with 6 bases between. Germline V gene data show CDR1 as KGHSH and CDR2 as LQKENI. The CDR3 protein is CASSPFPSGNTIYF. Written as DNA, the CDR3 is TGTGCCAGCTCACCATTCCCATCTGGAAACACCATATATTTT. The variable domain in full, with the rest retrieved from reference TRBV18 and TRBJ1-3, is NAGVMQNPRHLVRRRGQEARLRCSPMKGHSHVYWYRQLPEEGLKFMVYLQKENIIDESGMPKERFSAEFPKEGPSILRIQQVVRGDSAAYFCASSPFPSGNTIYFGEGSWLTVV.

About this clone: The same CDR3 also results from other DNA sequences found in this sample. The chain uses TRBV9 and TRBJ2-2; D gene unclear. Germline V gives CDR1 SGDLS, CDR2 YYNGEE. This CDR3 is built from 14 residues. V was clipped by 0 bases and J by 0 bases, with 3 bases between them. The chain's CDR3 is CASSVAPNTGELFF. For the CDR3, the DNA is TGTGCCAGCAGCGTAGCACCGAACACCGGGGAGCTGTTTTTT.

The chain has TRBV28 and TRBJ1-2; D not resolved. V was cut by 5 bases and J by 3 bases, with 13 bases left in between. There are 14 residues in the CDR3. CDR1 is MDHEN, CDR2 SYDVKM, per germline. The CDR3 sequence: CASSGPGSDYGYTF. The CDR3 DNA sequence: TGTGCCAGCAGTGGCCCGGGGTCCGACTATGGCTACACCTTC.

V and J are TRBV30 and TRBJ2-7, with D perhaps matching TRBD2 (6 bases). Germline values: CDR1 GTSNPN, CDR2 SVGIG (reference sequence). This CDR3 has 14 residues. V shed 2 bases and J shed 0 bases, with 11 bases lying between them. CDR3: CAWSPRTNSYEQYF. In nucleotides, the CDR3 is TGTGCCTGGAGTCCGAGGACTAACTCCTACGAGCAGTACTTC.

The rearrangement uses TRBV7-9 and TRBJ2-1; TRBD2 might be the D (7 bases). The CDR3 has 18 residues. The germline V gene encodes CDR1 SEHNR and CDR2 FQNEAQ (reference sequence). Trimming removed 2 bases from V and 8 bases from J, with 25 bases in between. CDR3 sequence: CASSLLREHQGRRHEQFF. The CDR3 DNA sequence: TGTGCCAGCAGCTTACTGCGGGAGCACCAGGGGCGAAGGCATGAGCAGTTCTTC.

The chain recombines TRBV5-6 with TRBJ2-7, with D perhaps TRBD1 (6 bases). The CDR3 length is 15 residues. CDR1 SGHDT and CDR2 YYEEEE come from the germline V gene. The V end was cut by 1 base, the J end by 2 bases, with 13 bases between. CDR3 loop: CASSLLFDRTYEQYF. CDR3 in DNA: TGTGCCAGCAGCTTGTTGTTTGACAGGACCTACGAGCAGTACTTC.

A single count supports this clone. The rearrangement joins TRBV29-1 to TRBJ2-1, with TRBD2 matching over 7 bases. Germline values: CDR1 SQVTM, CDR2 ANQGSEA. The CDR3 has 13 residues. Trimming removed 7 bases from V and 5 bases from J; junction bases left unmatched: 8. CDR3 sequence reads: CSAGLHSDNEQFF. In nucleotides, the CDR3 is TGCAGCGCGGGACTACATTCGGACAATGAGCAGTTCTTC.

A single count supports this clone. The CDR3 sequence: CASSHPQGGTEAFF. CDR3 in DNA: TGTGCCAGCAGCCACCCCCAGGGGGGCACTGAAGCTTTCTTT. The chain recombines TRBV4-2 with TRBJ1-1; 7 bases agree with TRBD1. The CDR3 totals 14 residues. Germline V lookup: CDR1 LGHNA, CDR2 YNFKEQ. The V and J ends lost 3 bases and 4 bases, in that order; junction bases with no gene match: 5.

The V and J genes are TRBV9 and TRBJ2-1, with 12 bases lining up with TRBD2. CDR3 length equals 20 residues. V lost 0 bases and J lost 1; bases outside the gene matches: 11. Germline V CDR1 and CDR2: SGDLS, YYNGEE. DNA of the CDR3: TGTGCCAGCAGCGTAGCCCGGGGACTAGCGGGCCCAATGTCCTACAATGAGCAGTTCTTC. It yields the protein CASSVARGLAGPMSYNEQFF.

This chain connects TRBV5-1 to TRBJ2-7; 7 bases fit TRBD1. V lost 4 bases to trimming and J lost 1 base; unmatched junction nucleotides: 8. CDR3 length equals 15 residues. CDR1 is SGHRS and CDR2 is YFSETQ in the germline V gene. DNA for the CDR3: TGCGCCAGCAGCGTGGGACAGACGAGTTCCTACGAGCAGTACTTC. It translates to CASSVGQTSSYEQYF.

This clone is a singleton in its sample. The J gene is TRBJ2-5, the V gene TRBV7-3; TRBD2 matches 7 bases. The V segment lost 5 bases and the J segment 1 base; nucleotides outside the gene matches: 13. CDR1 is SGHTA and CDR2 is FQGTGA in the germline V gene. The CDR3 length is 17 residues. CDR3 residues: CASSPPPSGVFQETQYF. The CDR3, as DNA: TGTGCCAGCAGCCCACCCCCCAGCGGGGTGTTCCAAGAGACCCAGTACTTC.

This clone was found many times. V gene TRBV6-1 combines with J gene TRBJ2-3; D may correspond to TRBD1 or TRBD2 (5 bases each). Germline CDR1 reads MNHNS; CDR2 reads SASEGT. V was shortened by 1 base and J by 5 bases, with 13 bases between the two germline ends. This CDR3 region has 15 residues. The CDR3 spells CASSEVGVGRDTQYF. The CDR3 coding sequence is TGTGCCAGCAGTGAAGTGGGGGTGGGGAGAGATACGCAGTATTTT.

The chain has TRBV4-2 and TRBJ2-7, with D possibly TRBD2 on 6 matching bases. Trimming cost V 4 bases and J 4 bases, with 11 bases left between them. This CDR3 is built from 13 residues. Germline V lookup: CDR1 LGHNA, CDR2 YNFKEQ. CDR3 coding DNA: TGTGCCAGCAGCCCTAGACTAGGGTACGAGCAGTACTTC. Encoded protein: CASSPRLGYEQYF.